This T cell receptor (beta chain) stems from a study of blood T cell repertoires in COVID-19. Study-wide context: From the United States, Italy and Spain came samples of acute and convalescent COVID-19.

The table came from immunoSEQ multiplex PCR; TCRdb's copy has only in-frame clones and leaves some out. This table holds tens of thousands of clones, about 90% found once. V was cut by 7 bases and J by 7 bases, with 17 bases left in between. CDR1 and CDR2 (germline): MDHEN, SYDVKM. This CDR3 region has 15 residues. The V call is TRBV28, the J call TRBJ1-6, with D tentatively TRBD1 (6 bases). Material for sequencing was peripheral blood. The clonotype comes from a man older than 75 with acute or convalescent COVID-19. The CDR3 DNA is TGTGCCAGCACTCCCGGAGCAGGGACAAATTCACCCCTCCACTTT. Translated, it gives CASTPGAGTNSPLHF. The variable domain in full, with the rest retrieved from reference TRBV28 and TRBJ1-6, is DVKVTQSSRYLVKRTGEKVFLECVQDMDHENMFWYRQDPGLGLRLIYFSYDVKMKEKGDIPEGYSVSREKKERFSLILESASTNQTSMYLCASTPGAGTNSPLHFGNGTRLTVT.